A single TCR beta chain is shown here with its context. In the original analysis: Amplifying reference gene primers gave estimates of nucleated cell counts. Repertoires were generated with immunoSEQ multiplex PCR, while TCRdb's copy carries only in-frame clones and drops some. The D gene and trimming were derived from the DNA, and the V and J assignments and clone size from that table. The sample records about 210,000 clones, about 88% being singletons. Living in about two dozen US areas, the participants were between roughly 18 and 90 years of age. The sample belongs to a study of blood T cell repertoires in COVID-19. Study-wide background: From the United States, Italy and Spain came samples of acute and convalescent COVID-19. T cells, B-cell-depleted T cells, or PBMCs provided the cDNA or gDNA that served as material.

The CDR3 spans 14 residues. Germline V gene lookup returns CDR1 LNHDA and CDR2 SQIVND (reference sequence). V dropped 5 bases and J dropped 0 bases, with 10 bases sitting between them. The sequence came from a woman aged 40 to 49 in a cohort exposed to, infected with or recovered from COVID-19 (not recorded which). V usage is TRBV19 and J usage is TRBJ1-1; perhaps TRBD1 as D (6 bases). Sequences were obtained from PBMCs or T cells enriched from blood (not recorded which). This chain's CDR3 is CASSVTGMNTEAFF. The CDR3 DNA reads as TGTGCCAGTAGTGTTACAGGGATGAACACTGAAGCTTTCTTT.